This T cell receptor beta chain emerged from a study of cytomegalovirus exposure and HLA in healthy donors. Overall study results and limits: A later analysis reportedly found that, within productive TCRs, an Asian-associated ancestry cluster had fewer N-insertions than the mean observed across the roughly 610 donors. Sequences of the TCR beta chain were said to predict the HLA-A and HLA-B alleles of most subjects accurately. HLA alleles were associated with 16,000 or so TCR beta sequences in a later analysis at 0.05 false discovery rate.

It was healthy bone marrow donors who served as donors. PCR primers comprised 60 Vbeta and 13 Jbeta primers. Sequenced by immunoSEQ multiplex PCR; TCRdb stores in-frame clones only, minus some. The table shows under 65,000 clones, with 80% occurring only once. Regarding this clone: Its target is not known.

The source of this sequence is a man aged 25-40 years in good health and CMV-seropositive. Sequenced input: PBMCs.

The CDR3 DNA reads as TGTGCCAGCAGTTTCCACGACCCAGGCGCAGAGACCCAGTACTTC. This sequence encodes CASSFHDPGAETQYF. V is TRBV28 and J is TRBJ2-5, with D uncertain. CDR1 MDHEN and CDR2 SYDVKM come from the germline V gene. V lost 3 bases and J lost 4, with 15 bases in between. This CDR3 spans 15 amino acids.